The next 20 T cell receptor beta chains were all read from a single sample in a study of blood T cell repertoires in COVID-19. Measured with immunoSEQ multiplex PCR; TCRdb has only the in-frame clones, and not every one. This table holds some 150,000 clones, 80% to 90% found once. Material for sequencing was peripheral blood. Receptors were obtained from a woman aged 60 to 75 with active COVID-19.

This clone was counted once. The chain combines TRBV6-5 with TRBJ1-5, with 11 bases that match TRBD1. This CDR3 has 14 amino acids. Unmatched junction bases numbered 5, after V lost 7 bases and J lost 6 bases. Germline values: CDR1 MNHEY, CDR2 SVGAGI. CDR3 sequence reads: CASTGQGGGQPQHF. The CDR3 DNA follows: TGTGCCAGCACGGGACAGGGGGGCGGTCAGCCCCAGCATTTT.

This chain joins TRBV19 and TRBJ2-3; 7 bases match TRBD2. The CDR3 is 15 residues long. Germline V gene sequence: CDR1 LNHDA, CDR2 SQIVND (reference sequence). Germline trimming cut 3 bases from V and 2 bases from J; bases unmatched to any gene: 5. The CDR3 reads CASSMVRGNTDTQYF. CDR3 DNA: TGTGCCAGTAGTATGGTGCGGGGGAACACAGATACGCAGTATTTT.

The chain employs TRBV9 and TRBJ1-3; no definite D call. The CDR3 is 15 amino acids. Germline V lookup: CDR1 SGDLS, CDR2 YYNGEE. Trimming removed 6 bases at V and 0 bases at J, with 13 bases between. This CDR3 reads CASTRSGSSGNTIYF. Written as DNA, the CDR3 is TGTGCCAGCACCCGGAGCGGGAGCTCTGGAAACACCATATATTTT.

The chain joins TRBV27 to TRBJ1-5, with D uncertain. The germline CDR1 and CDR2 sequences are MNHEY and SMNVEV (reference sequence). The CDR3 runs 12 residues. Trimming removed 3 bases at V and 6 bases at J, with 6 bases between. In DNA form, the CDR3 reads TGTGCCAGCAGTTTTTTCGGTCAGCCCCAGCATTTT. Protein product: CASSFFGQPQHF.

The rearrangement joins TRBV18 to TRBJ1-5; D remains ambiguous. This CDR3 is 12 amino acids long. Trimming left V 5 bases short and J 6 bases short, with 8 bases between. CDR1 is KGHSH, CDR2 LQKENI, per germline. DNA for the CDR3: TGTGCCAGCTCAGCCACCGGTCAGCCCCAGCATTTT. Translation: CASSATGQPQHF.

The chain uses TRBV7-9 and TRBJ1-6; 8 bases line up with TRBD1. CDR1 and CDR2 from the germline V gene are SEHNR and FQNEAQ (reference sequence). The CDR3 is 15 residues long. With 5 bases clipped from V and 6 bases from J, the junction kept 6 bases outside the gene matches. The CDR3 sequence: CASSQSTGANSPLHF. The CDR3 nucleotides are TGTGCCAGCAGCCAATCGACAGGGGCTAATTCACCCCTCCACTTT.

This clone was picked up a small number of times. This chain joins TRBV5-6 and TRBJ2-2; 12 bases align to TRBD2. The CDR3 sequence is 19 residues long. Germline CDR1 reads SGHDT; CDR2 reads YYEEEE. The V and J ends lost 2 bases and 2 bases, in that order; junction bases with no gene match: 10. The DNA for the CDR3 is TGTGCCAGCAGCTTTAGGACTAGCGGGATCTATCGTAACACCGGGGAGCTGTTTTTT. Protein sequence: CASSFRTSGIYRNTGELFF.

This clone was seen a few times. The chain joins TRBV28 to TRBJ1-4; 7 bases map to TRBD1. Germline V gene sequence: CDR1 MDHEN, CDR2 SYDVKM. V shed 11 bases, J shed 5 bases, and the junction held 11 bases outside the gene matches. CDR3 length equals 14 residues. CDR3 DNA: TGTGCCGCCGTCCGGACAGGCTGGAATGAAAAACTGTTTTTT. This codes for CAAVRTGWNEKLFF.

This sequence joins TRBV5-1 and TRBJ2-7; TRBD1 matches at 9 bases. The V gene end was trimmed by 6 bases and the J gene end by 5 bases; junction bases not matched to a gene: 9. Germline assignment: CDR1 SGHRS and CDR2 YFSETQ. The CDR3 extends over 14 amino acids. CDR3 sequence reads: CASTFGGQGHEQYF. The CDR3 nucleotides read TGCGCCAGCACCTTTGGGGGACAGGGCCACGAGCAGTACTTC.

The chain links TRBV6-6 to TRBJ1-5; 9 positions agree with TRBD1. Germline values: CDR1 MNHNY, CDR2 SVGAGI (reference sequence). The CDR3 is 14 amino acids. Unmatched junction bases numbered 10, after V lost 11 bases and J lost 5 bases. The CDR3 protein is CASSLGTGYQPQHF. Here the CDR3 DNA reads TGTGCCTCCAGCTTGGGGACAGGGTATCAGCCCCAGCATTTT.

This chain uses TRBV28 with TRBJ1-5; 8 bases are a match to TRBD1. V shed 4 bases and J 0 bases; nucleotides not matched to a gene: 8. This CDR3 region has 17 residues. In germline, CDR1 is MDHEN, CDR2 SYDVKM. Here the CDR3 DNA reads TGTGCCAGCAGTTACCACGGGACAGGTTATAGCAATCAGCCCCAGCATTTT. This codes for CASSYHGTGYSNQPQHF.

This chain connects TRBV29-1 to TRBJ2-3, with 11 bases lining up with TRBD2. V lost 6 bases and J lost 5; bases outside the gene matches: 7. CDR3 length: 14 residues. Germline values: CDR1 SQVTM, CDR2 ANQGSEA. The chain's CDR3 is CSVTSGRGIDTQYF. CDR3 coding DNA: TGCAGCGTCACTAGCGGGAGAGGTATAGATACGCAGTATTTT.

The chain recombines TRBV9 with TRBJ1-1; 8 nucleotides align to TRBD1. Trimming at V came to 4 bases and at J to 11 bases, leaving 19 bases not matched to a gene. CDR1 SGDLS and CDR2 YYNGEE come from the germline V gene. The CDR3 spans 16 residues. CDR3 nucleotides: TGTGCCAGCAGCCCCGGTTACCTACAGGGGGTCTCTTCGGCTTTCTTT. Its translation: CASSPGYLQGVSSAFF. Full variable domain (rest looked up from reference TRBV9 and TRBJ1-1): DSGVTQTPKHLITATGQRVTLRCSPRSGDLSVYWYQQSLDQGLQFLIQYYNGEERAKGNILERFSAQQFPDLHSELNLSSLELGDSALYFCASSPGYLQGVSSAFFGQGTRLTVV.

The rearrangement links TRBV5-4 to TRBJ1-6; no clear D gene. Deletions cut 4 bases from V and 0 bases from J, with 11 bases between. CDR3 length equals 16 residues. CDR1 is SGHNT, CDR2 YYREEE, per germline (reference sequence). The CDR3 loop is CASSRGGSSYNSPLHF. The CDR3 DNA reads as TGTGCCAGCAGCCGGGGTGGAAGCTCCTATAATTCACCCCTCCACTTT.

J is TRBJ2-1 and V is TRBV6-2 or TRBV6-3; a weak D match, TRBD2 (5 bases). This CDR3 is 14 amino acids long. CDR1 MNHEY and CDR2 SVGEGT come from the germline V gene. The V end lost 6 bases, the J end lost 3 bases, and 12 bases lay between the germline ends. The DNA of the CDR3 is TGTGCCAGCAGCCCTCCGGGGAGCTACAATGAGCAGTTCTTC. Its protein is CASSPPGSYNEQFF.

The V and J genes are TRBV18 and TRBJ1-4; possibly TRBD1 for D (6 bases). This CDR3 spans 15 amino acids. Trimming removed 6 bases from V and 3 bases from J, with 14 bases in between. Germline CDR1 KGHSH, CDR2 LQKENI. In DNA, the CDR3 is TGTGCCAGCTCCCGTATGGACAGAGCTAATGAAAAACTGTTTTTT. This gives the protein CASSRMDRANEKLFF.

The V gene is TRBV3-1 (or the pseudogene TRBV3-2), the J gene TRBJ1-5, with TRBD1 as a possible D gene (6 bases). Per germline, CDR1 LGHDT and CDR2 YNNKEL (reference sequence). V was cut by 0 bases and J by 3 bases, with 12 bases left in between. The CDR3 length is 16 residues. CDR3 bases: TGTGCCAGCAGCCAAGATGGAGGACAGTACAATCAGCCCCAGCATTTT. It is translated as CASSQDGGQYNQPQHF.

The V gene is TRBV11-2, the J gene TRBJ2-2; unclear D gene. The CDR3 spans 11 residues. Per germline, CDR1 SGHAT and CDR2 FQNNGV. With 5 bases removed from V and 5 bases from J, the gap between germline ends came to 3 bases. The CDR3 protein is CASSTTGELFF. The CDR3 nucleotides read TGTGCCAGCAGCACAACCGGGGAGCTGTTTTTT.

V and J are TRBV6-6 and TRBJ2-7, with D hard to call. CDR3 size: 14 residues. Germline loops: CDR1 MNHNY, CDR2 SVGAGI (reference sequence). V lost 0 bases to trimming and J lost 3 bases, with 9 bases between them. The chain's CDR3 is CASSYSRVGYEQYF. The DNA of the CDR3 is TGTGCCAGCAGTTACTCGCGTGTTGGCTACGAGCAGTACTTC.

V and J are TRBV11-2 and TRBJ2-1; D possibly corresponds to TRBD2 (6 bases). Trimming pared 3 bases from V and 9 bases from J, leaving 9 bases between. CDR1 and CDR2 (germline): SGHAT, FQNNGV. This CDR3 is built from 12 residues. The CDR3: CASSFHGGEQFF. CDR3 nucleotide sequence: TGTGCCAGCAGCTTCCACGGGGGTGAGCAGTTCTTC.